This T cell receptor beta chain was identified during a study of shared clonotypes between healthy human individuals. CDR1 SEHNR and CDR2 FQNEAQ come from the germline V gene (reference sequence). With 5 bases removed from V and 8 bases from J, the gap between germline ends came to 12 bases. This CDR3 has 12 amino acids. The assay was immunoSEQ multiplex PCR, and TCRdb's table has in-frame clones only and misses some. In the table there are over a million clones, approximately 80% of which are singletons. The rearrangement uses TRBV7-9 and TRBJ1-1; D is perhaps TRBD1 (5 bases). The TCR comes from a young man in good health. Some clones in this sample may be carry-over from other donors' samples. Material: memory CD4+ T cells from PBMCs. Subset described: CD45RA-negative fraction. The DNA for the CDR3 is TGTGCCAGCAGCCCGTTAGGGGAGGAAGCTTTCTTT. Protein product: CASSPLGEEAFF. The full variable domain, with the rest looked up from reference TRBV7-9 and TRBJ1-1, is DTGVSQNPRHKITKRGQNVTFRCDPISEHNRLYWYRQTLGQGPEFLTYFQNEAQLEKSRLLSDRFSAERPKGSFSTLEIQRTEQGDSAMYLCASSPLGEEAFFGQGTRLTVV.